The 27 T cell receptor beta chains presented below share a single source sample, sequenced in a study of blood T cell repertoires in COVID-19. Clones were sequenced by immunoSEQ multiplex PCR, and TCRdb holds only the in-frame ones, with some missing. The top ten clones hold 2.5% of a sample with some 160,000 clones, around 87% of them seen once. The sequenced sample was peripheral blood. These TCRs come from a woman of 80 years or more with COVID-19, enrolled during active disease.

The J gene is TRBJ1-2, the V gene TRBV7-9; possible D gene TRBD1, 5 bases. Per the germline V gene, CDR1 is SEHNR and CDR2 is FQNEAQ (reference sequence). The CDR3 consists of 13 residues. The germline V and J ends were trimmed by 5 bases and 1 base, with 8 bases remaining between them. CDR3 loop: CASSRDSNYGYTF. In DNA, the CDR3 is TGTGCCAGCAGCCGCGACAGTAACTATGGCTACACCTTC.

The sample holds a few counts of this clone. For the CDR3, the DNA is TGCACCAGCAGCCAAGCACCCCAAACGGGGGTCCGGGCGGGGACAGATACGCAGTATTTT. Translating it yields CTSSQAPQTGVRAGTDTQYF. The chain has TRBV1 and TRBJ2-3; TRBD2, the table's D call, lacks a check against the DNA. TRBV1 is labeled a pseudogene. The CDR3 sequence is 20 residues long.

V usage is TRBV4-1 and J usage is TRBJ1-3, with TRBD1 as a possible D gene (6 bases). Deletions cut 6 bases from V and 0 bases from J, with 12 bases between. Germline V CDR1 and CDR2: MGHRA, YSYEKL. The CDR3 is 15 amino acids. This CDR3 reads CASRRNRDSGNTIYF. For the CDR3, the DNA is TGCGCCAGCAGGCGCAACAGGGACTCTGGAAACACCATATATTTT.

The chain uses TRBV6-5 and TRBJ2-5, with TRBD1 matching over 8 bases. After removal of 6 bases from V and 5 bases from J, the junction contained 5 bases not matched to a gene. CDR3 length: 13 amino acids. Germline V lookup: CDR1 MNHEY, CDR2 SVGAGI. CDR3 residues: CASRVTGVETQYF. CDR3 bases: TGTGCCAGCAGAGTGACAGGGGTCGAGACCCAGTACTTC.

This clone was recorded many times. This chain links TRBV18 with TRBJ1-1; D perhaps matches TRBD1 (6 bases). The CDR3 contains 14 residues. Per the germline V gene, CDR1 is KGHSH and CDR2 is LQKENI. V was pared by 3 bases and J by 7 bases, with 15 bases between. CDR3 in amino acids: CASSPVGGRGEAFF. CDR3 DNA sequence: TGTGCCAGCTCACCCGTAGGGGGAAGGGGTGAAGCTTTCTTT.

The gene calls are TRBV3-1 (or the pseudogene TRBV3-2) and TRBJ1-2; possible D gene TRBD1, 5 bases. The V end was cut by 0 bases, the J end by 4 bases, with 12 bases between. The CDR3 length is 15 residues. Germline CDR1 reads LGHDT; CDR2 reads YNNKEL (reference sequence). CDR3 sequence: CASSQDARAGYGYTF. The CDR3 coding sequence is TGTGCCAGCAGCCAAGATGCCAGGGCTGGCTATGGCTACACCTTC.

A single count supports this clone. The chain joins TRBV11-2 to TRBJ2-7, with 8 bases matching TRBD1. The CDR3 contains 17 residues. CDR1 SGHAT and CDR2 FQNNGV come from the germline V gene. Trimming at V came to 2 bases and at J to 7 bases, leaving 16 bases not matched to a gene. The CDR3 DNA follows: TGTGCCAGCAGCTTAAGACAACCGGAACAGGGGGGTAGGGAGCAGTACTTC. This gives the protein CASSLRQPEQGGREQYF.

The V and J genes are TRBV9 and TRBJ2-3; 9 positions match TRBD2. V lost 0 bases to trimming and J lost 4 bases; unmatched junction nucleotides: 3. The CDR3 is made up of 15 amino acids. Germline lookup yields CDR1 SGDLS and CDR2 YYNGEE. The CDR3 loop is CASSVVAGGSDTQYF. The CDR3 DNA reads as TGTGCCAGCAGCGTAGTTGCGGGAGGGTCAGATACGCAGTATTTT.

The chain employs TRBV29-1 and TRBJ1-2; 9 bases map to TRBD1. This CDR3 spans 14 amino acids. V shed 2 bases, J shed 2 bases, and the junction held 3 bases outside the gene matches. Germline values: CDR1 SQVTM, CDR2 ANQGSEA. CDR3 bases: TGCAGCGTTGAAATGGGGACAGGGAACTATGGCTACACCTTC. Residues: CSVEMGTGNYGYTF.

This clone appeared many times. The chain links TRBV5-1 to TRBJ1-2; D possibly corresponds to TRBD1 (5 bases). V lost 6 bases to trimming and J lost 2 bases, with 17 bases between them. The CDR3 has 15 amino acids. Per the germline V gene, CDR1 is SGHRS and CDR2 is YFSETQ. As DNA, the CDR3 is TGCGCCAGCACCCTACAACGGGGGAACAACTATGGCTACACCTTC. This gives the protein CASTLQRGNNYGYTF. The whole variable domain, remainder taken from reference TRBV5-1 and TRBJ1-2, is KAGVTQTPRYLIKTRGQQVTLSCSPISGHRSVSWYQQTPGQGLQFLFEYFSETQRNKGNFPGRFSGRQFSNSRSEMNVSTLELGDSALYLCASTLQRGNNYGYTFGSGTRLTVV.

The rearrangement links TRBV7-9 to TRBJ1-5; perhaps TRBD1 as D (6 bases). The V end was cut by 5 bases, the J end by 11 bases, with 13 bases between. The CDR3 sequence is 12 residues long. Germline assignment: CDR1 SEHNR and CDR2 FQNEAQ (reference sequence). This chain's CDR3 is CASSLDSKAQHF. The CDR3 nucleotides are TGTGCCAGCAGCCTGGACAGCAAGGCCCAGCATTTT.

This chain links TRBV27 with TRBJ1-1; D is unclear. This CDR3 is 13 amino acids long. Germline V gives CDR1 MNHEY, CDR2 SMNVEV (reference sequence). V shed 6 bases and J shed 1 base, with 9 bases lying between them. This CDR3 is CASSPAGNTEAFF. The CDR3 coding sequence is TGTGCCAGCAGCCCCGCAGGGAACACTGAAGCTTTCTTT.

The genes are TRBV28 and TRBJ1-2; D is ambiguous. The CDR3 extends over 17 amino acids. CDR1 is MDHEN and CDR2 is SYDVKM in the germline V gene. Between the trimmed V and J ends, which lost 4 bases and 4 bases, there was a span of 22 bases. The CDR3 reads CASSSRLGFGFTYGYTF. The CDR3 DNA is TGTGCCAGCAGTTCCCGTTTGGGCTTTGGATTCACCTATGGCTACACCTTC.

The V and J genes are TRBV5-8 and TRBJ1-5; the match to TRBD1 covers 7 bases. The V segment lost 6 bases and the J segment 6 bases; nucleotides outside the gene matches: 9. Germline assignment: CDR1 SGHTS and CDR2 YDEGEE. CDR3 length: 14 amino acids. CDR3 DNA sequence: TGTGCCAGCAACGTCCAGGGGGGAGGTCAGCCCCAGCATTTT. Translated: CASNVQGGGQPQHF.

Worth noting for this clone: The sample holds other DNA sequences that translate to the same CDR3. In DNA, the CDR3 is TGTGCCAGCAGTCCACCCCAGGTTAACACTGAAGCTTTCTTT. This gives the protein CASSPPQVNTEAFF. The chain couples TRBV28 to TRBJ1-1; D gene unclear. Germline values: CDR1 MDHEN, CDR2 SYDVKM. This CDR3 has 14 amino acids. V was cut by 5 bases and J by 2 bases, with 12 bases left in between. Full variable domain (rest looked up from reference TRBV28 and TRBJ1-1): DVKVTQSSRYLVKRTGEKVFLECVQDMDHENMFWYRQDPGLGLRLIYFSYDVKMKEKGDIPEGYSVSREKKERFSLILESASTNQTSMYLCASSPPQVNTEAFFGQGTRLTVV.

The chain joins TRBV28 to TRBJ2-2, with 14 bases matching TRBD2. The CDR3 has 18 residues. Germline V lookup: CDR1 MDHEN, CDR2 SYDVKM. After removal of 6 bases from V and 5 bases from J, the junction contained 11 bases not matched to a gene. The DNA for the CDR3 is TGTGCCAGCAGGGGGCTCGGGACTAGCGGGAGCGGGACCGGGGAGCTGTTTTTT. Its translation: CASRGLGTSGSGTGELFF.

The chain carries TRBV20-1 and TRBJ1-1; the D is unclear. Germline CDR1 reads DFQATT; CDR2 reads SNEGSKA (reference sequence). V lost 5 bases and J 8 bases, leaving 9 bases between the germline ends. The CDR3 sequence is 10 residues long. The CDR3 nucleotides read TGCAGTGCTGGGCTCCAGGAAGCTTTCTTT. Encoded protein: CSAGLQEAFF.

The chain couples TRBV6-5 to TRBJ2-1; 8 bases are a match to TRBD2. Looked up from germline, CDR1 is MNHEY and CDR2 is SVGAGI. The trim removed 6 bases at V and 4 bases at J, leaving 8 bases unmatched. This CDR3 has 15 residues. CDR3 loop: CASSPTSGGYNEQFF. As DNA, the CDR3 is TGTGCCAGCAGCCCCACTAGCGGAGGGTACAATGAGCAGTTCTTC.

J is TRBJ2-7 and V is TRBV7-9; 11 bases align to TRBD2. Germline CDR1 is SEHNR and CDR2 is FQNEAQ (reference sequence). The CDR3 spans 15 residues. V lost 5 bases and J lost 6; bases outside the gene matches: 9. The CDR3 region is CASSGTSGRRAEQYF. CDR3 nucleotide sequence: TGTGCCAGCAGCGGAACTAGCGGGAGACGGGCCGAGCAGTACTTC.

The chain links TRBV7-2 to TRBJ2-5, with 11 bases identical to TRBD2. Germline V lookup: CDR1 SGHTA, CDR2 FQGNSA. With 8 bases clipped from V and 5 bases from J, the junction kept 10 bases outside the gene matches. The CDR3 runs 15 residues. CDR3 amino acids: CASGIAGGPRETQYF. In nucleotides, the CDR3 is TGTGCCAGCGGGATAGCGGGAGGGCCGCGGGAGACCCAGTACTTC.

The chain is built from TRBV7-2 and TRBJ1-5, with TRBD1 identical over 9 bases. The junction had 17 bases not matched to a gene; V was cut back by 0 bases and J by 11 bases. Germline values: CDR1 SGHTA, CDR2 FQGNSA. This CDR3 comprises 18 residues. DNA of the CDR3: TGTGCCAGCAGCTTAGCCGCAGTCGCCACAGGGGGCCCAGGGGCCCAGCATTTT. This encodes CASSLAAVATGGPGAQHF. Full variable domain (outside the CDR3, taken from reference TRBV7-2 and TRBJ1-5): GAGVSQSPSNKVTEKGKDVELRCDPISGHTALYWYRQSLGQGLEFLIYFQGNSAPDKSGLPSDRFSAERTGGSVSTLTIQRTQQEDSAVYLCASSLAAVATGGPGAQHFGDGTRLSIL.

Only one count was recorded for this clone. The chain combines TRBV29-1 with TRBJ1-1; 11 bases fit TRBD1. Trimming at V came to 5 bases and at J to 3 bases, leaving 2 bases not matched to a gene. Germline values: CDR1 SQVTM, CDR2 ANQGSEA. This CDR3 has 13 amino acids. The CDR3 here is CSVPGQGDTEAFF. CDR3 DNA sequence: TGCAGCGTTCCGGGACAGGGGGACACTGAAGCTTTCTTT.

This sequence joins TRBV5-4 and TRBJ1-1; 7 bases are shared with TRBD1. The germline V gene encodes CDR1 SGHNT and CDR2 YYREEE (reference sequence). Trimming took 3 bases from V and 4 from J; bases not matched to a gene: 9. The CDR3 sequence is 15 residues long. The CDR3: CASSSRQGRGTEAFF. CDR3 nucleotides: TGTGCCAGCAGCTCTAGACAGGGACGGGGCACTGAAGCTTTCTTT.

This sequence joins TRBV28 and TRBJ1-5; 7 bases align to TRBD1. The CDR3 is made up of 16 amino acids. Germline loops: CDR1 MDHEN, CDR2 SYDVKM. The junction had 8 bases not matched to a gene; V was cut back by 6 bases and J by 0 bases. CDR3 in amino acids: CASRTWTGDSNQPQHF. The CDR3 DNA reads TGTGCCAGCAGAACCTGGACAGGAGATAGCAATCAGCCCCAGCATTTT.

The genes are TRBV18 and TRBJ2-2; D possibly corresponds to TRBD2 (5 bases). The germline V gene has CDR1 KGHSH and CDR2 LQKENI. The CDR3 length is 14 residues. The ends were cut back, 2 bases at V and 5 bases at J, with 9 bases in the middle. The CDR3 DNA reads TGTGCCAGCTCACCAATAACGGGGACCGGGGAGCTGTTTTTT. This codes for CASSPITGTGELFF.

The gene calls are TRBV9 and TRBJ2-7; perhaps TRBD1 as D (6 bases). Germline V gene data show CDR1 as SGDLS and CDR2 as YYNGEE. The CDR3 has 14 residues. The V and J ends lost 2 bases and 0 bases respectively, with 9 bases between them. The DNA of the CDR3 is TGTGCCAGCAGCGTGGGACAACTCTCCTACGAGCAGTACTTC. Translated, it gives CASSVGQLSYEQYF.

V gene TRBV5-1 combines with J gene TRBJ2-4; tentative D call: TRBD2 (5 bases). V lost 0 bases and J lost 3, with 7 bases in between. The germline CDR1 and CDR2 sequences are SGHRS and YFSETQ. This CDR3 spans 14 amino acids. The CDR3 region is CASSLDAGKNIQYF. CDR3 DNA: TGCGCCAGCAGCTTGGATGCGGGCAAAAACATTCAGTACTTC.